This T cell receptor beta chain was identified during a study of T-cell reconstitution after alpha-beta-depleted transplantation in children. Preparation of the TCRbeta library involved a method that used unique molecular identifiers. MiXCR, run by TCRdb on the PCR reads, gives a single entry per CDR3 protein. The sample holds about 610,000 distinct CDR3 sequences, about 11% seen once. V lost 3 bases and J lost 2, with 11 bases in between. CDR1 LGHNA and CDR2 YSLEER come from the germline V gene. The length of the CDR3 is 14 residues. This clonotype was found a few times. The chain has TRBV4-3 and TRBJ2-7; D unclear. The source material was PBMCs from the stem cell graft donor, sampled from the stem cell graft. The sequence was collected from a human donor who donated a stem cell graft to a child with acute myeloid leukemia. The CDR3: CASSHVSSPYEQYF. DNA for the CDR3: TGCGCCAGCAGCCACGTCTCTTCCCCCTACGAGCAGTACTTC.